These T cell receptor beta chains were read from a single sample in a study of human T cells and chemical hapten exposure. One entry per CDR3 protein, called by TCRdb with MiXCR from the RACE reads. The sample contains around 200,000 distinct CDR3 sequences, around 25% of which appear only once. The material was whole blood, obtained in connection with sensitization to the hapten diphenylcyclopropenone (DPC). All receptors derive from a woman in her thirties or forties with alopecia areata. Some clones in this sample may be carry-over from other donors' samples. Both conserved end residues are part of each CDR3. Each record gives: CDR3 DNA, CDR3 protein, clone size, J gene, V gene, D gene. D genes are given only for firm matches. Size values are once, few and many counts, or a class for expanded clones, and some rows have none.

cdr3_nt: TGTGCCAGCAGCGTAGATAGCCCCTCAGACAATGAGCAGTTCTTC
cdr3_aa: CASSVDSPSDNEQFF
clone_size: -
j_call: TRBJ2-1
v_call: TRBV9
d_call: -

cdr3_nt: TGTGCCAGCAGCTTACGAAATCAAGAGACCCAGTACTTC
cdr3_aa: CASSLRNQETQYF
clone_size: few
j_call: TRBJ2-5
v_call: TRBV7-3
d_call: -

cdr3_nt: TGTGCCAGCAGCCAGGCCTCCGGGAACACTGAGCAGTTCTTC
cdr3_aa: CASSQASGNTEQFF
clone_size: few
j_call: TRBJ2-1
v_call: TRBV3-1
d_call: -

cdr3_nt: TGTGCCAGCAGCTTAAATGGATGGGGACAGGGGATCGAGACCCAGTACTTC
cdr3_aa: CASSLNGWGQGIETQYF
clone_size: -
j_call: TRBJ2-5
v_call: TRBV7-9
d_call: TRBD1

cdr3_nt: TGTGCCAGCAGCTTGGTAGCTAGTTCCTACGAGCAGTACTTC
cdr3_aa: CASSLVASSYEQYF
clone_size: -
j_call: TRBJ2-7
v_call: TRBV5-6
d_call: -

cdr3_nt: -
cdr3_aa: CASSFGGGATTYEQYF
clone_size: -
j_call: TRBJ2-7
v_call: TRBV21-1
d_call: -

cdr3_nt: TGCGCCAGCAGTCAACAGGGTGACAAGCAGTTCTTC
cdr3_aa: CASSQQGDKQFF
clone_size: once
j_call: TRBJ2-1
v_call: TRBV4-3
d_call: -

cdr3_nt: TGTGCCAGCTTCAGGGTTACCGGGGAGCTGTTTTTT
cdr3_aa: CASFRVTGELFF
clone_size: -
j_call: TRBJ2-2
v_call: TRBV6-6
d_call: -

cdr3_nt: TGTGCCAGCAGCTTAGGGGGGGCGAGCCTGTACAATGAGCAGTTCTTC
cdr3_aa: CASSLGGASLYNEQFF
clone_size: -
j_call: TRBJ2-1
v_call: TRBV7-2
d_call: -

cdr3_nt: TGTGCCAGCAGCTTAGGATCCCGGATATCCGAGCAGTACTTC
cdr3_aa: CASSLGSRISEQYF
clone_size: few
j_call: TRBJ2-7
v_call: TRBV7-9
d_call: -